This T cell receptor (beta chain) was sequenced for a study of human CD8 memory T cell subsets. Findings of the study overall: Among T cells, stem-like memory and precursor exhausted subsets showed similarly high diversity, unlike effector memory cells. Chao1 estimates hinted that stem-like memory T cells outstripped precursor exhausted T cells in diversity.

On this clonotype: Antigen unknown.

Per the germline V gene, CDR1 is LNHDA and CDR2 is SQIVND (reference sequence). CDR3 size: 15 residues. Researchers made TCR beta libraries via UMI-labeled 5' RACE. After re-calling the 5' RACE reads, TCRdb lists one entry per CDR3 protein, DNA absent. The sample's table shows roughly 4,000 distinct CDR3 sequences. Duplicate approximately 150,000-cell vials of sorted CD8+ T cells per subset supplied the RNA. The receptor comes from a human donor in good health. Sequenced sample: CD8+ T cells from PBMCs. The chain has TRBV19 and TRBJ2-2; TCRdb designates TRBD1, a call that cannot be tested without DNA. CDR3 region: CASSMTGDNTGELFF.